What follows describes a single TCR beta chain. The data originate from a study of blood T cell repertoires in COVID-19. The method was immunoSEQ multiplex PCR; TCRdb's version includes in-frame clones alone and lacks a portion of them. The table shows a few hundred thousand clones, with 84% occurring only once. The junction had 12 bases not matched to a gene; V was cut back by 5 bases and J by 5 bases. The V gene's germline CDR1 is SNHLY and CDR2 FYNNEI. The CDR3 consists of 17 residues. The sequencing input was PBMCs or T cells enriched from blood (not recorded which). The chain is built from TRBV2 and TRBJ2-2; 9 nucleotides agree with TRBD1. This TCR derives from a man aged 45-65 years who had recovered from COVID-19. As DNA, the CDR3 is TGTGCCAGCAGTCACCGGGACAGGGTCTATGGGACCGGGGAGCTGTTTTTT. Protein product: CASSHRDRVYGTGELFF.